This T cell receptor beta chain stems from a study of blood T cell repertoires in COVID-19. Study information: COVID-19 samples from acute and convalescent phases originated in the United States, Italy and Spain.

CDR1 and CDR2 (germline): SQVTM, ANQGSEA. Trimming removed 3 bases from V and 4 bases from J; junction bases left unmatched: 32. The CDR3 spans 22 residues. Study processing details: Counts of nucleated cells, estimated from reference gene primer amplification, were obtained. TCRdb keeps only in-frame clones here, not all; method: immunoSEQ multiplex PCR. That table supplies the V and J calls and clone size; D and trimming were determined from the DNA. The sample yields 150,000 to 200,000 clones, 70% to 90% seen once. The sequence was obtained from a man between 60 and 70 years old with active or convalescent COVID-19. The genes are TRBV29-1 and TRBJ1-2; 7 bases are shared with TRBD1. The sequenced sample was peripheral blood. The DNA for the CDR3 is TGCAGCGTTGAGCTTTGGGGAAAGAGGACCGGGACAGAAAAAAAAAGTCTCTATGGCTACACCTTC. It translates to CSVELWGKRTGTEKKSLYGYTF.